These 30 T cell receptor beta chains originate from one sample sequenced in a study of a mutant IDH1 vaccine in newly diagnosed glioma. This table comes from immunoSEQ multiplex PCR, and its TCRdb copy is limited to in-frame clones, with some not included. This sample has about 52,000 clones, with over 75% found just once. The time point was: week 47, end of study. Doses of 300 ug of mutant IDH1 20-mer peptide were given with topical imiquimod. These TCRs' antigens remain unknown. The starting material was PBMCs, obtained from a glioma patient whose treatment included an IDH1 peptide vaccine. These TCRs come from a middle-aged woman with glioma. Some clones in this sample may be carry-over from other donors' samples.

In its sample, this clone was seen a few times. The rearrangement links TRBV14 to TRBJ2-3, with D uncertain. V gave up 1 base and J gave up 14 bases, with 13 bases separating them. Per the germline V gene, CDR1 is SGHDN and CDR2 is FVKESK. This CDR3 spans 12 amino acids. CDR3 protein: CASSQGSTRAYF. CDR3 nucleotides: TGTGCCAGCAGCCAAGGGTCAACAAGGGCGTATTTT.

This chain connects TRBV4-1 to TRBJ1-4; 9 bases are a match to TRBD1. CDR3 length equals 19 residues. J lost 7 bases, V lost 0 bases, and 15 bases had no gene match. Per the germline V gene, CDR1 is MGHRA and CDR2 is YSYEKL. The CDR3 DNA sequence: TGCGCCAGCAGCCAAGAGTGGAACAGGGGGCGAGATGGTATTGAAAAACTGTTTTTT. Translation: CASSQEWNRGRDGIEKLFF.

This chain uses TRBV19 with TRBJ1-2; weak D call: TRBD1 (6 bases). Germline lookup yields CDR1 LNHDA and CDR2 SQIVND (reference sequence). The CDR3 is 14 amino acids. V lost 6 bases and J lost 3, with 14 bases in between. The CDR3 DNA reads TGTGCCAGTAGGGCCAGGGGAAGCGACTATGGCTACACCTTC. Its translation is CASRARGSDYGYTF.

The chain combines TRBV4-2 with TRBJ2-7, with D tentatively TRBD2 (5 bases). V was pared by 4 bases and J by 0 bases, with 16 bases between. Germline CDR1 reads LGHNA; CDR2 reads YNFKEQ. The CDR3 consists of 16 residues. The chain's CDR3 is CASSPEGTPSSYEQYF. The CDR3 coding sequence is TGTGCCAGCAGCCCCGAGGGCACCCCGAGCTCCTACGAGCAGTACTTC.

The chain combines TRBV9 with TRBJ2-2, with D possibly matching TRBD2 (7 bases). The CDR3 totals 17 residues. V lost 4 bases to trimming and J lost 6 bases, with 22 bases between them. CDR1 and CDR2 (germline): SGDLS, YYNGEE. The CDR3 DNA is TGTGCCAGCAGCCCTCCGGGAGGAAGGGAGGGGGCCGGGGAGCTGTTTTTT. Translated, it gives CASSPPGGREGAGELFF.

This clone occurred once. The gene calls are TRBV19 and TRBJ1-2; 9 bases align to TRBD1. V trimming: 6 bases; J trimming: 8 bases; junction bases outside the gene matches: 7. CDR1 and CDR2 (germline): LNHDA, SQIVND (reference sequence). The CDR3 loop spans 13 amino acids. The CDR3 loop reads CASRGPGTGGYTF. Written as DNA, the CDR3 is TGTGCCAGTAGGGGTCCCGGGACAGGGGGCTACACCTTC.

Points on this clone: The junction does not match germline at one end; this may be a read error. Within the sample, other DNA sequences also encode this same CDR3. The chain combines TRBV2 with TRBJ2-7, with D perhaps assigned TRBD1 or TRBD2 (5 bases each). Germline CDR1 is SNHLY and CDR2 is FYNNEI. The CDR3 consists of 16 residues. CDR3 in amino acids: CASSGWGRTSSYEQYF. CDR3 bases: TGTGCCAGCAGTGGGTGGGGACGGACGAGCTCCTACGAGCAATACTTC.

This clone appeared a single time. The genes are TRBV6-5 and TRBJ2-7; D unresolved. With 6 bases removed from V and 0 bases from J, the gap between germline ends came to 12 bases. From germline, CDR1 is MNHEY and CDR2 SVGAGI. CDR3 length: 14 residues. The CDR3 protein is CASRPRTFSYEQYF. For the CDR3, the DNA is TGTGCCAGCAGGCCCCGCACGTTCTCCTACGAGCAGTACTTC.

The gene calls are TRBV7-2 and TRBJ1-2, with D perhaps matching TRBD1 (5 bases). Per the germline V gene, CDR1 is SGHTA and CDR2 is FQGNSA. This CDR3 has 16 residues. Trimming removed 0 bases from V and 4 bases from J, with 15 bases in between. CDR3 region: CASSLANILGGYGYTF. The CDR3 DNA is TGTGCCAGCAGCTTAGCGAACATACTTGGGGGCTATGGCTACACCTTC.

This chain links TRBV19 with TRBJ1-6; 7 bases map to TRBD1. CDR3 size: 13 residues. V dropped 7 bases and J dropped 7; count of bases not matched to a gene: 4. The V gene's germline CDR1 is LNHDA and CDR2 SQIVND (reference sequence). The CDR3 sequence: CASKEQGNSPLHF. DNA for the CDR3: TGTGCCAGTAAGGAACAGGGGAATTCACCCCTCCACTTT.

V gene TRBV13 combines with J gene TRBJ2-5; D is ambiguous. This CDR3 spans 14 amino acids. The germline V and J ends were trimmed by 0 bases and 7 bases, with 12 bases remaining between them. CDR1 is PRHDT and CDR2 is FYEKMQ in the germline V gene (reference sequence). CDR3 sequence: CASSLGRVGMTQYF. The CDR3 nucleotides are TGTGCCAGCAGCTTAGGACGGGTTGGTATGACCCAGTACTTC.

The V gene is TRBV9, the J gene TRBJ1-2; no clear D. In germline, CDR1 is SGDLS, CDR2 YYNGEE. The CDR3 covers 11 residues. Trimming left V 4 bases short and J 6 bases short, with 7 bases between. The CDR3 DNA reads TGTGCCAGCAGCACGCGAGATGGCTACACCTTC. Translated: CASSTRDGYTF.

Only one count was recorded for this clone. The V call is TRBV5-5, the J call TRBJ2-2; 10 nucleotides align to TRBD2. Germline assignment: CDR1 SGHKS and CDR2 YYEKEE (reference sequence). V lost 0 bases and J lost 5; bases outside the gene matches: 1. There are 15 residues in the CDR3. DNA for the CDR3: TGTGCCAGCAGCTTGGGACTAGCGGGTACCGGGGAGCTGTTTTTT. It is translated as CASSLGLAGTGELFF.

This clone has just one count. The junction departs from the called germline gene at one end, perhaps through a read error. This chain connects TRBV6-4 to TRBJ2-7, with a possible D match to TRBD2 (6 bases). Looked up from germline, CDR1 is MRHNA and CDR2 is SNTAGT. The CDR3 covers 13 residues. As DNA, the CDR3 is TGTGCCAGCAGTGAGTCATGGCGGGGCATCGTGCACTTC. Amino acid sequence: CASSESWRGIVHF.

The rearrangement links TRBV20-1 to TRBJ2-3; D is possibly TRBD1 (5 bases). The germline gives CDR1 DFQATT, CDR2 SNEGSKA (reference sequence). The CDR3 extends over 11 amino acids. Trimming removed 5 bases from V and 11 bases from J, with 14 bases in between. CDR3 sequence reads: CSAGAQGLQYF. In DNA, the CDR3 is TGCAGTGCTGGGGCCCAAGGCCTGCAGTATTTT.

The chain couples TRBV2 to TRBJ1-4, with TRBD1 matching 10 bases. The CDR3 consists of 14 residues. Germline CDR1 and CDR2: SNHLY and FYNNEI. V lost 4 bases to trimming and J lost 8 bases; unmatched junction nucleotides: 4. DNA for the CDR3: TGTGCCAGCAGTGGCCGGGACAGGGGAGAAAAACTGTTTTTT. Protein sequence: CASSGRDRGEKLFF. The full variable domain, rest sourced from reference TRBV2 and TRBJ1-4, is EPEVTQTPSHQVTQMGQEVILRCVPISNHLYFYWYRQILGQKVEFLVSFYNNEISEKSEIFDDQFSVERPDGSNFTLKIRSTKLEDSAMYFCASSGRDRGEKLFFGSGTQLSVL.

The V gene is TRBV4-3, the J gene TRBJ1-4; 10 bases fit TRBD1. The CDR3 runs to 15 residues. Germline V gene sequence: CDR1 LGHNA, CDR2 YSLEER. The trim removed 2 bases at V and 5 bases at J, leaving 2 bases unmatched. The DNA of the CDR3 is TGCGCCAGCAGCCAACCGGGACAGGGGAATGAAAAACTGTTTTTT. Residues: CASSQPGQGNEKLFF.

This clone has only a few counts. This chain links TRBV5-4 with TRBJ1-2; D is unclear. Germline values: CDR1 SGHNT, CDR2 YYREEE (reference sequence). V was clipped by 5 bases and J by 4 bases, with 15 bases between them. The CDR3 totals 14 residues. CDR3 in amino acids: CASSPEAAGYGYTF. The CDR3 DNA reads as TGTGCCAGCAGTCCCGAGGCGGCAGGCTATGGCTACACCTTC.

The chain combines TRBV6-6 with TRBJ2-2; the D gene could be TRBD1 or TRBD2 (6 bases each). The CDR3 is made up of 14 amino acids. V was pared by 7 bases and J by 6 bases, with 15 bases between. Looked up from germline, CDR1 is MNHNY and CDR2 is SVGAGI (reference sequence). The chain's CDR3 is CASKERGAAGELFF. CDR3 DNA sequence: TGTGCCAGCAAAGAAAGGGGGGCTGCCGGGGAGCTGTTTTTT.

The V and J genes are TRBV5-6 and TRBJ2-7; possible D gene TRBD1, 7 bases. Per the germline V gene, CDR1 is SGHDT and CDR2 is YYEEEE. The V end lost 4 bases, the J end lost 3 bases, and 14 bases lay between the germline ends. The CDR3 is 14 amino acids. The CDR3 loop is CASSPWRGLYEQYF. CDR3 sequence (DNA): TGTGCCAGCAGCCCATGGAGGGGGCTCTACGAGCAGTACTTC.

The CDR3 here is CASSLGGNLLNSEQYF. CDR3 nucleotide sequence: TGTGCCAGCAGTTTAGGGGGGAACCTACTAAACAGCGAGCAGTACTTC. This rearrangement joins TRBV27 to TRBJ2-7; a possible D gene is TRBD2 (6 bases). The CDR3 runs to 16 residues. Germline CDR1 MNHEY, CDR2 SMNVEV (reference sequence). With 2 bases removed from V and 6 bases from J, the gap between germline ends came to 20 bases.

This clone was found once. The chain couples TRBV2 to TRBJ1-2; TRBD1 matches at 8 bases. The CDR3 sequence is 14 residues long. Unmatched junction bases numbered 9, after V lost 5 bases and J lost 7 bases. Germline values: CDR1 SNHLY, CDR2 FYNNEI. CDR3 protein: CASSSGTGGSGYTF. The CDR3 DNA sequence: TGTGCCAGCAGTTCCGGGACAGGAGGGAGTGGCTACACCTTC. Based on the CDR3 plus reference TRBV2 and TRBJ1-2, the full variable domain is EPEVTQTPSHQVTQMGQEVILRCVPISNHLYFYWYRQILGQKVEFLVSFYNNEISEKSEIFDDQFSVERPDGSNFTLKIRSTKLEDSAMYFCASSSGTGGSGYTFGSGTRLTVV.

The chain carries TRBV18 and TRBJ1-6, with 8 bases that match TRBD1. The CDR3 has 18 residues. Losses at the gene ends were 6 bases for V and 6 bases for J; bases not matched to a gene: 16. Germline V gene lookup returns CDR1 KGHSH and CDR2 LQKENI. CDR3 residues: CASSPVPGQGSGNSPLHF. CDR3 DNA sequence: TGTGCCAGCTCCCCAGTACCTGGACAGGGTAGCGGTAATTCACCCCTCCACTTT.

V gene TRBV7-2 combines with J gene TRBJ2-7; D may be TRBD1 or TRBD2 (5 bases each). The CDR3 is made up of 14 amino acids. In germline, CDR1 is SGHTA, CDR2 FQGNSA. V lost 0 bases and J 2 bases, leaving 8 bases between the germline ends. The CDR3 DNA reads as TGTGCCAGCAGCTTAGCAGTGGGACCCTACGAGCAGTACTTC. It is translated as CASSLAVGPYEQYF.

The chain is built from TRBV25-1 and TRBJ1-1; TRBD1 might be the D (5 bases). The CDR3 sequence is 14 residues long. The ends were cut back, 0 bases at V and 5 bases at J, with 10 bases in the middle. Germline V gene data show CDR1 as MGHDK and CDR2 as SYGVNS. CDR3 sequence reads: CASSEYQEGTEAFF. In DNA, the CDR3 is TGTGCCAGCAGTGAATATCAGGAGGGGACTGAAGCTTTCTTT.

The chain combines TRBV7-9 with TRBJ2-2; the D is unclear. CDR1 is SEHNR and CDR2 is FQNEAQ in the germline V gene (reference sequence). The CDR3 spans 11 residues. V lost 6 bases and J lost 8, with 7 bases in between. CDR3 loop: CASRRSGELFF. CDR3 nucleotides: TGTGCCAGCAGGAGGTCGGGGGAGCTGTTTTTT.

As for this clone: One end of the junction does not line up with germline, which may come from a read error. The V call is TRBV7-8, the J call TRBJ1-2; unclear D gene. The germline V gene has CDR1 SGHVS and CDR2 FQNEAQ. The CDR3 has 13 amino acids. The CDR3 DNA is TGTGCCAGCAGTCCTACGGGCCAAAGTAGTTTGCTGTGG. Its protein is CASSPTGQSSLLW.

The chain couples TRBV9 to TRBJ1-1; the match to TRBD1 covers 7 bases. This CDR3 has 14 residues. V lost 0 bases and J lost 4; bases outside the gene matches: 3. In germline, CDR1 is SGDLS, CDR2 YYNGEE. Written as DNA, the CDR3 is TGTGCCAGCAGCGTAGGACAGGGAGGCACTGAAGCTTTCTTT. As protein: CASSVGQGGTEAFF.

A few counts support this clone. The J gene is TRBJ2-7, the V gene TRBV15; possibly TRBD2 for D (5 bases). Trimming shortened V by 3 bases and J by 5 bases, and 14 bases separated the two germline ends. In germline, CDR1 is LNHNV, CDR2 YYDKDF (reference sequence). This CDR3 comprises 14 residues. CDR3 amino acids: CATSRRLAIDEQYF. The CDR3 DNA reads TGTGCCACCAGCAGGCGGCTAGCTATCGACGAGCAGTACTTC.

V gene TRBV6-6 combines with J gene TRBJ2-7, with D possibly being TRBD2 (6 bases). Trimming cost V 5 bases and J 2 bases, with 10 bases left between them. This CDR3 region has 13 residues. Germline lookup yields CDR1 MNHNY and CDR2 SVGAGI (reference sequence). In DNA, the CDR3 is TGTGCCAGCAGTGGGACTCCCACCTACGAGCAGTACTTC. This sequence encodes CASSGTPTYEQYF.